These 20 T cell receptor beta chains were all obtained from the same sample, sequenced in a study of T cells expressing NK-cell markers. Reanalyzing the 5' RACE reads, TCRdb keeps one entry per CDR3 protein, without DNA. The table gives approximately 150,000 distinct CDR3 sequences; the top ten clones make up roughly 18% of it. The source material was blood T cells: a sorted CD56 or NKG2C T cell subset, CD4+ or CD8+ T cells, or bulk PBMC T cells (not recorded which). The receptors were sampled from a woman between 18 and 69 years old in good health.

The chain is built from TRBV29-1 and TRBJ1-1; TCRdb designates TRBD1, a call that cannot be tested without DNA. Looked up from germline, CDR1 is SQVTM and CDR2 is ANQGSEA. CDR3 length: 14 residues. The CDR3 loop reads CSVVRGARDTEAFF.

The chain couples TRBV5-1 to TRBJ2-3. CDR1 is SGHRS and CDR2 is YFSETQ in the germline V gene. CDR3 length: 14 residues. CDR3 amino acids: CASSFPTGTDTQYF. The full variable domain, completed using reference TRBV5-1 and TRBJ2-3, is KAGVTQTPRYLIKTRGQQVTLSCSPISGHRSVSWYQQTPGQGLQFLFEYFSETQRNKGNFPGRFSGRQFSNSRSEMNVSTLELGDSALYLCASSFPTGTDTQYFGPGTRLTVL.

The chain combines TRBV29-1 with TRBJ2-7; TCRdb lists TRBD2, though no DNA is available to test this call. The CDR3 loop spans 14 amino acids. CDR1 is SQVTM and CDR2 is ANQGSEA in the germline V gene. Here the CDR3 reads CSVGPAGGPGEQYF.

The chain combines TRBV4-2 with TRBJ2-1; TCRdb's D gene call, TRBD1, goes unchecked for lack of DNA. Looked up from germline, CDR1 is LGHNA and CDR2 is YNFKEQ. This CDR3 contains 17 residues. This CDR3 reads CASSQGSWQGVYNEQFF.

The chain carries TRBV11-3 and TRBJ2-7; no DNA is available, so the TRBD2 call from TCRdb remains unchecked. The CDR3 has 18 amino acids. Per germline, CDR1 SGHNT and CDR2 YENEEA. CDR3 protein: CASSPTHERRGDTYEQYF.

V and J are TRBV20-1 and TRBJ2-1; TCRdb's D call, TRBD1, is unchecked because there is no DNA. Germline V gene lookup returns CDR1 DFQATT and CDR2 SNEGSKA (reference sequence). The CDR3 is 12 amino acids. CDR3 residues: CSAPNRVNEQFF.

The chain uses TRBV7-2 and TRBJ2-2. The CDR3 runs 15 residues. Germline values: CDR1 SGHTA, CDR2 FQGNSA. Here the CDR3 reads CASSLVQLGTGELFF. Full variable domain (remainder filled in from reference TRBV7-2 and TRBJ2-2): GAGVSQSPSNKVTEKGKDVELRCDPISGHTALYWYRQSLGQGLEFLIYFQGNSAPDKSGLPSDRFSAERTGGSVSTLTIQRTQQEDSAVYLCASSLVQLGTGELFFGEGSRLTVL.

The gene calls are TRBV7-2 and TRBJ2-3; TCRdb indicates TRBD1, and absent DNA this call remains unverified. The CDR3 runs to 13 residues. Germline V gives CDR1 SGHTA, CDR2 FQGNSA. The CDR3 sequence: CASGGGSTDTQYF.

The CDR3 here is CASSLVGGDQPQHF. The chain has TRBV5-1 and TRBJ1-5; TCRdb proposes TRBD1, but this gene call is untestable without DNA. In germline, CDR1 is SGHRS, CDR2 YFSETQ. The CDR3 covers 14 residues.

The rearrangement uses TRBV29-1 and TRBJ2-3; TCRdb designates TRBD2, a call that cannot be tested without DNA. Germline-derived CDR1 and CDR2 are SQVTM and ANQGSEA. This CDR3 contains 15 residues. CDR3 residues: CSVDLAGGITDTQYF.

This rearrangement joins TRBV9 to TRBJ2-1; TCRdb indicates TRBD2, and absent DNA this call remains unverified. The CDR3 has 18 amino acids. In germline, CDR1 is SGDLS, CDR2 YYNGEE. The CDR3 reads CASSVDIDGTSGYNEQFF.

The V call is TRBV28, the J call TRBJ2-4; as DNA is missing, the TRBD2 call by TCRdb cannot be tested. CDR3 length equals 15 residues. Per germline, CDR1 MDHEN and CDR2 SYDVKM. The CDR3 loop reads CASSLAGGTKNIQYF.

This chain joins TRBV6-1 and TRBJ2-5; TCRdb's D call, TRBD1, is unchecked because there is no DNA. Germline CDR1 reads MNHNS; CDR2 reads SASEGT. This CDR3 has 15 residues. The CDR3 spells CASRPRGTSGETQYF.

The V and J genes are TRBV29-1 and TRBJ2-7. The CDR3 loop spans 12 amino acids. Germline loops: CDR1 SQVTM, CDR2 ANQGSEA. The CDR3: CSVEETAAEQYF.

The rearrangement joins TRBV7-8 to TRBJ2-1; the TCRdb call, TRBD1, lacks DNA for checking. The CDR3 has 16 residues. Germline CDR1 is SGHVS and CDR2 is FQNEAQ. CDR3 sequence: CASSSFRFAGYNEQFF.

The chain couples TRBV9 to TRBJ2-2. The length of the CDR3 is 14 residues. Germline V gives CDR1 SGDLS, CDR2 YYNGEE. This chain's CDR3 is CASSIHLNTGELFF.

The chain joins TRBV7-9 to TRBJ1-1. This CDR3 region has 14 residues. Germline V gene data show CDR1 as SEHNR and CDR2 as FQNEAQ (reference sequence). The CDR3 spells CASSLKGGRAEAFF.

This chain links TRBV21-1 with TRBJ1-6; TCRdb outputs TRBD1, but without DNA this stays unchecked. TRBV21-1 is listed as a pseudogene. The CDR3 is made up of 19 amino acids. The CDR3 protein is CASSAYRGPKIHYNSPLHF.

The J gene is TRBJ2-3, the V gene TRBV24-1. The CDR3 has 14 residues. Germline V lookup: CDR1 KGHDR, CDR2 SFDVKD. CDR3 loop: CATSYSSATDTQYF.

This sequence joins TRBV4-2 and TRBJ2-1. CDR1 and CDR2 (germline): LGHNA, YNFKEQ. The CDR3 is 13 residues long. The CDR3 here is CASSQERINEQFF.